The rows below give T cell receptor beta chains drawn from one sample of a study of T cell responses to AZD1222 COVID-19 vaccine. Clones were read by immunoSEQ multiplex PCR, and TCRdb kept only the in-frame ones, dropping some. The sample lists approximately 150,000 clones, 89% occurring once. The sequencing used peripheral blood, collected on day 0 of AZD1222 vaccination. Receptor source: an adult in good health. The CDR3 runs from the conserved cysteine through the conserved F or W. The order of the fields is J gene, V gene, CDR3 length, D gene, CDR3 protein. D genes are given only for firm matches.

TRBJ1-2	TRBV4-2	15	-	CASSPIEGRVGGYTF
TRBJ1-5	TRBV12-3/TRBV12-4	13	-	CASRRASNQPQHF
TRBJ1-2	TRBV11-2	14	-	CASSPQGRGSGYTF
TRBJ1-3	TRBV19	13	-	CASNGDSGNTIYF
TRBJ2-4	TRBV6-2/TRBV6-3	16	TRBD1	CASSPGQGAVKNIQYF
TRBJ2-7	TRBV9	14	TRBD1	CASSLSGGIYEQYF
TRBJ2-1	TRBV28	15	TRBD2	CASSPTSQGYNEQFF
TRBJ2-3	TRBV27	16	TRBD2	CASSPSSGGGQDTQYF
TRBJ1-5	TRBV28	12	-	CASAYSNQPQHF
TRBJ1-1	TRBV2	14	-	CASSEVLGNTEAFF
TRBJ1-3	TRBV4-3	17	-	CASSQEGQMYSGNTIYF
TRBJ2-3	TRBV3-1/TRBV3-2	19	TRBD2	CASSPLFRRGKNDYDTQYF
TRBJ1-6	TRBV28	16	-	CASKVQGGSYNSPLHF
TRBJ1-2	TRBV7-9	14	TRBD1	CASSLTGVDYGYTF
TRBJ1-1	TRBV20-1	11	-	CSARGNTEAFF
TRBJ1-3	TRBV3-1/TRBV3-2	14	-	CASSQYSSGNTIYF
TRBJ1-3	TRBV7-2	17	-	CASSIISGGVSGNTIYF
TRBJ1-1	TRBV25-1	14	-	CASSEVRDHTEAFF
TRBJ2-5	TRBV7-3	14	TRBD2	CAIHGTSGRETQYF
TRBJ2-1	TRBV19	16	TRBD2	CASSGESGRALGEQFF
TRBJ2-1	TRBV5-6	15	TRBD2	CASSSRGTSGREQFF
TRBJ1-6	TRBV27	16	TRBD1	CASSLFPDRVNSPLHF
TRBJ1-6	TRBV19	17	-	CASTPVKGVAGNSPLHF
TRBJ1-4	TRBV28	18	-	CASSATGTGYPTNEKLFF
TRBJ1-3	TRBV5-7	14	-	CASTVRVSGNTIYF
TRBJ1-3	TRBV28	14	-	CASRGGGAGNTIYF
TRBJ1-2	TRBV28	18	TRBD1	CASSSGLSWTGSTYGYTF
TRBJ1-1	TRBV4-2	16	-	CASSREAQGVSAEAFF
TRBJ1-3	TRBV7-9	18	TRBD1	CASSSSVSSDRDGNTIYF
TRBJ2-3	TRBV27	16	TRBD2	CASSSGLAGFTDTQYF
TRBJ2-1	TRBV25-1	15	TRBD2	CASSDPLAGDNEQFF
TRBJ2-1	TRBV28	13	-	CASSRTSYNEQFF
TRBJ2-7	TRBV28	11	-	CASRGLYEQYF